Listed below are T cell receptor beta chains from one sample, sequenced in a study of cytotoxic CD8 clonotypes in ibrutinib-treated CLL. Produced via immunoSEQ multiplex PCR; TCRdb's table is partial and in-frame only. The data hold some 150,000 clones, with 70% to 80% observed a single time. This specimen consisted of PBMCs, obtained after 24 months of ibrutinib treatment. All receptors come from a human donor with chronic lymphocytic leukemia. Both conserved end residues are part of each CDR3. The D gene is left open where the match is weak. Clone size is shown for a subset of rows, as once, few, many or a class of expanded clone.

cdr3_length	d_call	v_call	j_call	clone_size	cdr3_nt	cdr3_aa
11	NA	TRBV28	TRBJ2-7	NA	TGTGCCAGCAGGGATCCCTACGAGCAGTACTTC	CASRDPYEQYF
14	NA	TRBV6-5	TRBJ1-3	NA	TGTGCCAGCAGGCAGGAGTTTGTTGGAAACACCATATATTTT	CASRQEFVGNTIYF
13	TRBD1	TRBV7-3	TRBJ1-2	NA	TGTGCCAGCACCCGATTGGACAGGGTCGGCTACACCTTC	CASTRLDRVGYTF
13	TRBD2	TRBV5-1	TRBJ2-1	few	TGCGCCAGCAGCCCTGGGACTAGCGGGCAGCAGTTCTTC	CASSPGTSGQQFF
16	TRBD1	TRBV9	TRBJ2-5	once	TGTGCCAGCAGCGCGCCGGGGACAGGGGATTGGGGGACCCAGTACTTC	CASSAPGTGDWGTQYF
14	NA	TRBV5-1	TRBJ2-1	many	TGCGCCAGCAGCTTGGGTGGCCCCCCGCGTGAGCAGTTCTTC	CASSLGGPPREQFF
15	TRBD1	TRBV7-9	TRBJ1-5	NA	TGTGCCAGCAGCGGTCGGACAGGGGAGGATCAGCCCCAGCATTTT	CASSGRTGEDQPQHF
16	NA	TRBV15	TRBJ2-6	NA	TGTGCCACCAGCCCCTGGTTCGGCTCTGGGGCCAACGTCCTGACTTTC	CATSPWFGSGANVLTF
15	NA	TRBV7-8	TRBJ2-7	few	TGTGCCAGCAGCCATCGTCGACAGTCCTCCTACGAGCAGTACTTC	CASSHRRQSSYEQYF
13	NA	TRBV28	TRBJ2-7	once	TGTGCCAGCAGCCTCTTGGGGGCCTACGAGCAGTACTTC	CASSLLGAYEQYF
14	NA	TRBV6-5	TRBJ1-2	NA	TGTGCCAGCAGTCGCGGGGCTGCCGTTAGTGGCTACACCTTC	CASSRGAAVSGYTF
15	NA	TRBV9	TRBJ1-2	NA	TGTGCCAGCAGCTTCCCCTCGGGCCCCAGGGATCGCTACACCTTC	CASSFPSGPRDRYTF
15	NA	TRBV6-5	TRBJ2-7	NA	TGTGCCAGCAGGACCGCCTCGGGGGCCTCCTACGAGCAGTACTTC	CASRTASGASYEQYF
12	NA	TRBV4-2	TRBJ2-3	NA	TGTGCCAGCAGCCACTGGGGGGATACGCAGTATTTT	CASSHWGDTQYF